This is a list of T cell receptor beta chains from one sample in a study of blood T cell repertoires in COVID-19. TCRdb's copy holds only in-frame clones and misses some; the assay was immunoSEQ multiplex PCR. The table has about 310,000 clones, around 87% seen once. Sequencing used peripheral blood. These TCRs come from a woman in her forties or fifties who had recovered from COVID-19. Each CDR3 is given with its conserved first and last residue. D genes are given only for firm matches. The size field is filled for only some rows; it gives once, few, many or a size class.

v_gene,j_gene,d_gene,len,abundance,CDR3aa,CDR3nt
TRBV6-5,TRBJ1-2,TRBD1,13,-,CASSPGGRDGYTF,TGTGCCAGCAGCCCAGGGGGCCGGGATGGCTACACCTTC
TRBV5-6,TRBJ2-7,-,14,-,CASSLTSVEYEQYF,TGTGCCAGCAGCCTCACTTCAGTGGAGTACGAGCAGTACTTC
TRBV7-2,TRBJ2-7,TRBD1,14,-,CASSFRDRVHEQYF,TGTGCCAGCAGCTTCCGAGACAGGGTCCACGAGCAGTACTTC
TRBV7-9,TRBJ1-6,TRBD1,15,few,CASSSRDRVNSPLHF,TGTGCCAGCAGCTCCCGGGACAGGGTTAATTCACCCCTCCACTTT
TRBV6-2/TRBV6-3,TRBJ1-5,-,18,-,CASSYSTGTGLLNQPQHF,TGTGCCAGCAGTTATTCCACCGGGACGGGACTTCTTAATCAGCCCCAGCATTTT
TRBV6-5,TRBJ2-5,-,14,-,CASSPQGSGETQYF,TGTGCCAGCAGCCCCCAGGGATCAGGCGAGACCCAGTACTTC
TRBV9,TRBJ2-1,-,14,-,CASSVGSSYNEQFF,TGTGCCAGCAGCGTTGGGAGCTCCTACAATGAGCAGTTCTTC
TRBV28,TRBJ1-2,-,13,-,CASIPGNFYGYTF,TGTGCCAGCATCCCGGGGAACTTCTATGGCTACACCTTC
TRBV3-1/TRBV3-2,TRBJ2-1,-,15,-,CASSPVGGALNEQFF,TGTGCCAGCAGCCCGGTGGGGGGGGCACTCAATGAGCAGTTCTTC
TRBV7-2,TRBJ2-5,-,14,-,CASSSSGVQETQYF,TGTGCCAGCAGCTCTTCCGGGGTACAAGAGACCCAGTACTTC
TRBV3-1/TRBV3-2,TRBJ1-2,-,13,-,CASSQDRGYGYTF,TGTGCCAGCAGCCAAGATAGGGGCTATGGCTACACCTTC
TRBV5-4,TRBJ2-7,-,13,once,CASSLFGGYEQYF,TGTGCCAGCAGCTTGTTTGGCGGTTACGAGCAGTACTTC
TRBV15,TRBJ2-7,TRBD1,14,-,CATRDSAARNEQYF,TGTGCCACCCGGGACAGCGCCGCTCGTAACGAGCAGTACTTC
TRBV4-2,TRBJ2-1,-,17,-,CASSQSQSGESYNEQFF,TGTGCCAGCAGCCAAAGTCAATCGGGAGAATCCTACAATGAGCAGTTCTTC
TRBV30,TRBJ1-5,-,16,-,CAWRIGGEYSNQPQHF,TGTGCCTGGAGGATCGGGGGGGAATATAGCAATCAGCCCCAGCATTTT
TRBV10-2,TRBJ2-2,-,15,-,CASSVNRPNTGELFF,TGCGCCAGCAGTGTCAACAGACCGAACACCGGGGAGCTGTTTTTT
TRBV19,TRBJ2-3,-,13,once,CAGSYTRSDTQYF,TGTGCCGGTAGTTATACTAGATCAGATACGCAGTATTTT
TRBV5-4,TRBJ2-1,-,15,-,CASSRLESSYNEQFF,TGTGCCAGCAGCAGATTAGAAAGCTCCTACAATGAGCAGTTCTTC
TRBV11-2,TRBJ2-7,-,13,once,CASSLAGSYEQYF,TGTGCCAGCAGCTTAGCGGGGTCCTACGAGCAGTACTTC
TRBV6-1,TRBJ1-4,-,16,-,CASSGSDSPEDEKLFF,TGTGCCAGCAGTGGATCGGACAGCCCAGAGGACGAAAAACTGTTTTTT
TRBV3-1/TRBV3-2,TRBJ1-4,-,13,-,CASSQAGNEKLFF,TGTGCCAGCAGCCAAGCGGGAAATGAAAAACTGTTTTTT
TRBV11-2,TRBJ2-7,-,15,-,CASSLMATWEYEQYF,TGTGCCAGCAGCTTGATGGCCACCTGGGAGTACGAGCAGTACTTC
TRBV18,TRBJ2-3,-,14,-,CASSENGGADTQYF,TGTGCCAGCTCCGAAAACGGTGGGGCGGATACGCAGTATTTT
TRBV9,TRBJ2-7,-,13,once,CASSVSSGYEQYF,TGTGCCAGCAGCGTCTCTTCGGGGTACGAGCAGTACTTC
TRBV6-5,TRBJ2-1,-,14,-,CASKAGPGWNEQFF,TGTGCCAGCAAGGCGGGCCCCGGGTGGAATGAGCAGTTCTTC
TRBV2,TRBJ2-3,-,14,-,CASIVDRYTDTQYF,TGTGCCAGCATAGTTGACAGATACACAGATACGCAGTATTTT
TRBV6-5,TRBJ2-3,-,12,-,CASTHEADTQYF,TGTGCCAGCACCCACGAGGCAGATACGCAGTATTTT
TRBV6-5,TRBJ1-1,-,14,once,CASSGSNRNTEAFF,TGTGCCAGCAGCGGTTCGAACAGGAACACTGAAGCTTTCTTT
TRBV5-6,TRBJ2-3,-,16,-,CASSPRTTGGTDTQYF,TGTGCCAGCAGCCCCCGGACGACAGGAGGCACAGATACGCAGTATTTT
TRBV18,TRBJ1-6,-,14,-,CASSPPGGSSPLHF,TGTGCCAGCTCACCACCGGGGGGTTCTTCACCCCTCCACTTT
TRBV10-3,TRBJ2-1,TRBD2,14,-,CAIRLAGGPNEQFF,TGTGCCATCAGGCTAGCGGGAGGGCCAAATGAGCAGTTCTTC
TRBV4-1,TRBJ1-1,TRBD1,14,few,CASSRGTGAAGAFF,TGCGCCAGCAGCCGGGGTACAGGGGCGGCTGGGGCTTTCTTT
TRBV7-2,TRBJ2-2,-,16,once,CASSPLRRINTGELFF,TGTGCCAGCAGTCCCCTCCGGCGGATTAACACCGGGGAGCTGTTTTTT
TRBV27,TRBJ1-3,-,16,few,CASSLSAGLYGNTIYF,TGTGCCAGCAGTTTATCCGCGGGACTTTATGGAAACACCATATATTTT
TRBV9,TRBJ1-2,-,12,-,CASRGDTGGYTF,TGTGCCAGCAGAGGGGACACGGGTGGCTACACCTTC
TRBV10-3,TRBJ2-3,-,13,-,CAISLEAGDTQYF,TGTGCCATCTCTTTGGAGGCGGGGGATACGCAGTATTTT
TRBV28,TRBJ1-6,-,21,-,CASSLWALRLPRSSYNSPLHF,TGTGCCAGCAGTTTATGGGCCTTACGATTGCCCCGAAGCTCCTATAATTCACCCCTCCACTTT
TRBV27,TRBJ2-7,TRBD1,13,-,CASTEAGGYEQYF,TGTGCCAGCACTGAGGCAGGGGGCTACGAGCAGTACTTC
TRBV30,TRBJ2-3,-,14,-,CAWSGGLGTDTQYF,TGTGCCTGGAGCGGGGGGCTAGGCACAGATACGCAGTATTTT
TRBV4-3,TRBJ1-1,TRBD1,16,-,CASSQEGRGPDTEAFF,TGCGCCAGCAGCCAAGAGGGCAGGGGGCCGGACACTGAAGCTTTCTTT
TRBV5-4,TRBJ2-3,TRBD2,14,-,CASSLEAGSDTQYF,TGTGCCAGCAGCTTGGAAGCGGGGTCGGATACGCAGTATTTT
TRBV7-7,TRBJ2-5,TRBD2,19,once,CASSLGPRSGGLLGETQYF,TGTGCCAGCAGCTTAGGTCCGAGGAGCGGGGGACTCCTAGGGGAGACCCAGTACTTC
TRBV6-5,TRBJ1-1,TRBD1,14,-,CASSPRTGGAEAFF,TGTGCCAGCAGTCCCCGGACAGGTGGGGCTGAAGCTTTCTTT
TRBV5-1,TRBJ1-1,TRBD1,12,-,CASSIGTGSAFF,TGCGCCAGCAGCATAGGGACAGGGTCAGCTTTCTTT
TRBV6-8,TRBJ2-7,-,16,-,CASSRKTAVISYEQYF,TGTGCCAGCAGTCGAAAGACAGCCGTCATCTCCTACGAGCAGTACTTC
TRBV6-5,TRBJ1-5,-,14,-,CASSYSPGNQPQHF,TGTGCCAGCAGTTACTCCCCAGGTAATCAGCCCCAGCATTTT
TRBV20-1,TRBJ1-5,-,12,-,CSASVFDQPQHF,TGCAGTGCTAGTGTCTTCGATCAGCCCCAGCATTTT
TRBV30,TRBJ2-5,TRBD2,13,-,CAWGAGGEETQYF,TGTGCCTGGGGAGCGGGAGGGGAGGAGACCCAGTACTTC
TRBV10-3,TRBJ1-1,-,13,-,CAISDEVGTEAFF,TGTGCCATCAGTGACGAGGTTGGCACTGAAGCTTTCTTT
TRBV19,TRBJ2-3,TRBD2,15,once,CASSRTSGTTDTQYF,TGTGCCAGTAGTCGGACTAGCGGGACCACAGATACGCAGTATTTT
TRBV29-1,TRBJ2-5,TRBD2,13,-,CSVFGRARETQYF,TGCAGCGTTTTCGGGAGGGCCCGCGAGACCCAGTACTTC
TRBV11-2,TRBJ1-2,-,14,-,CASSLGQGIGGYTF,TGTGCCAGCAGCTTAGGCCAGGGGATCGGGGGCTACACCTTC
TRBV28,TRBJ2-5,TRBD1,19,-,CASSSPLLRDRGPLETQYF,TGTGCCAGCAGTTCCCCCCTACTCCGGGACAGGGGGCCTTTGGAGACCCAGTACTTC
TRBV6-1,TRBJ1-6,-,16,few,CASSEKWGRTNSPLHF,TGTGCCAGCAGTGAAAAATGGGGGCGCACTAATTCACCCCTCCACTTT
TRBV2,TRBJ1-5,-,14,-,CASSPRRANQPQHF,TGTGCCAGCAGTCCCAGGAGGGCCAATCAGCCCCAGCATTTT
TRBV7-2,TRBJ2-2,-,16,-,CASSLAGGSNTGELFF,TGTGCCAGCAGCTTAGCAGGGGGATCGAACACCGGGGAGCTGTTTTTT
TRBV18,TRBJ1-4,-,13,-,CASSPRTAEKLFF,TGTGCCAGCTCACCGCGGACTGCTGAAAAACTGTTTTTT
TRBV25-1,TRBJ2-1,TRBD2,13,-,CASSEGLAGEQFF,TGTGCCAGCAGTGAAGGACTAGCGGGGGAGCAGTTCTTC
TRBV7-2,TRBJ2-3,-,13,-,CASSLVDTDTQYF,TGTGCCAGCAGCTTAGTAGACACAGATACGCAGTATTTT
TRBV7-2,TRBJ1-1,-,14,once,CASSLGGVGTEAFF,TGTGCCAGCAGCTTGGGGGGGGTGGGCACTGAAGCTTTCTTT